These 17 T cell receptor beta chains originate from one sample sequenced in a study of radiation and T cells in renal cell carcinoma. TCRdb keeps only in-frame clones here, not all; method: immunoSEQ multiplex PCR. The table records about 130,000 clones, around 84% of them present only once. Time point here: baseline pretreatment blood. Treatment noted: 15 Gy SBRT to primary tumor, nephrectomy 4 weeks later. The specimen comprised blood, sampled from a patient whose treatment included radiotherapy and nephrectomy. These receptors originate from a woman aged 60-70 years with renal cell carcinoma.

The chain employs TRBV5-1 and TRBJ1-2; possible D gene TRBD1, 6 bases. This CDR3 contains 15 residues. Trimming left V 3 bases short and J 3 bases short, with 15 bases between. Per the germline V gene, CDR1 is SGHRS and CDR2 is YFSETQ. As DNA, the CDR3 is TGCGCCAGCAGCTCCTACAGGGCTATTGACTATGGCTACACCTTC. Encoded protein: CASSSYRAIDYGYTF.

The genes are TRBV18 and TRBJ2-7, with TRBD1 matching 9 bases. Unmatched junction bases numbered 16, after V lost 2 bases and J lost 5 bases. In germline, CDR1 is KGHSH, CDR2 LQKENI. The CDR3 spans 18 residues. CDR3 residues: CASSPRPFPGQGGNEQYF. DNA for the CDR3: TGTGCCAGCTCACCAAGGCCTTTCCCGGGACAGGGTGGTAACGAGCAGTACTTC. The full variable domain, its missing parts supplied by reference TRBV18 and TRBJ2-7, is NAGVMQNPRHLVRRRGQEARLRCSPMKGHSHVYWYRQLPEEGLKFMVYLQKENIIDESGMPKERFSAEFPKEGPSILRIQQVVRGDSAAYFCASSPRPFPGQGGNEQYFGPGTRLTVT.

This sequence joins TRBV4-1 and TRBJ2-7; TRBD1 might be the D (6 bases). The CDR3 spans 15 residues. Germline-derived CDR1 and CDR2 are MGHRA and YSYEKL. Trimming cost V 3 bases and J 3 bases, with 15 bases left between them. CDR3 bases: TGCGCCAGCAGCCAGACCCGGGACATCGGCTACGAGCAGTACTTC. Protein product: CASSQTRDIGYEQYF.

The CDR3 sequence: CASSEYGTGSYGYTF. CDR3 DNA: TGTGCCAGCAGTGAATATGGGACAGGGTCCTATGGCTACACCTTC. This sequence joins TRBV25-1 and TRBJ1-2; 9 bases align to TRBD1. Trimming cost V 0 bases and J 4 bases; bases outside gene matches: 3. CDR1 and CDR2 from the germline V gene are MGHDK and SYGVNS. This CDR3 is 15 amino acids long.

As regards this clone: The germline gene is not matched at one end of the junction; a read error may be the cause. The same CDR3 arises from other DNA sequences in this sample as well. This chain links TRBV9 with TRBJ1-2, with 7 bases fitting TRBD1. The CDR3 consists of 15 residues. Germline loops: CDR1 SGDLS, CDR2 YYNGEE. In DNA, the CDR3 is TGCGCCAGCAGCCCGTGGGACAGCACTAACTATGGCTACACCTTC. Translated, it gives CASSPWDSTNYGYTF.

This clone was counted a few times. The chain recombines TRBV19 with TRBJ2-3; D is ambiguous. This CDR3 spans 14 amino acids. Germline lookup yields CDR1 LNHDA and CDR2 SQIVND (reference sequence). The V end lost 3 bases, the J end lost 0 bases, and 7 bases lay between the germline ends. The CDR3 DNA is TGTGCCAGTAGTATTAGCATTAGCACAGATACGCAGTATTTT. Translating it yields CASSISISTDTQYF.

The chain couples TRBV5-4 to TRBJ2-3, with TRBD2 identical over 10 bases. This CDR3 contains 17 residues. Per germline, CDR1 SGHNT and CDR2 YYREEE (reference sequence). With 0 bases clipped from V and 2 bases from J, the junction kept 6 bases outside the gene matches. The CDR3 is CASSLVTSGAHTDTQYF. CDR3 in DNA: TGTGCCAGCAGCTTGGTTACTAGCGGGGCCCACACAGATACGCAGTATTTT.

This chain uses TRBV4-2 with TRBJ2-7, with TRBD2 as a possible D gene (6 bases). The CDR3 is made up of 16 amino acids. Germline-derived CDR1 and CDR2 are LGHNA and YNFKEQ. Trimming left V 4 bases short and J 6 bases short, with 22 bases between. Here the CDR3 DNA reads TGTGCCAGCAGCCCTTTCACCGGGACTCTTCCCCTCGAGCAGTACTTC. This translates into CASSPFTGTLPLEQYF.

In its sample, this clone was seen a few times. A read error may account for a junction end that differs from germline. The chain has TRBV6-5 and TRBJ2-1, with D uncertain. Germline loops: CDR1 MNHEY, CDR2 SVGAGI. The CDR3 spans 14 residues. CDR3 DNA: TGTGCCATCAGTGATGGTACTAAAGACAATGAGCAGTTCTTC. Its protein is CAISDGTKDNEQFF.

J is TRBJ1-3 and V is TRBV2; D not certain. This CDR3 is built from 15 residues. In germline, CDR1 is SNHLY, CDR2 FYNNEI. Trimming shortened V by 3 bases and J by 3 bases, and 12 bases separated the two germline ends. As DNA, the CDR3 is TGTGCCAGCAGTGAGCACGTGATGGTTGGAAACACCATATATTTT. The encoded protein is CASSEHVMVGNTIYF.

The rearrangement joins TRBV19 to TRBJ1-6; D is unclear. This CDR3 spans 17 amino acids. Germline loops: CDR1 LNHDA, CDR2 SQIVND (reference sequence). V gave up 4 bases and J gave up 0 bases, with 13 bases separating them. This chain's CDR3 is CASSTYSDLSYNSPLHF. In nucleotides, the CDR3 is TGTGCCAGTAGTACCTACAGTGACCTCTCCTATAATTCACCCCTCCACTTT.

This clone has just one count. CDR3 sequence reads: CASSSVKQPYNEQFF. Written as DNA, the CDR3 is TGTGCCAGCAGTTCCGTCAAACAGCCCTACAATGAGCAGTTCTTC. The chain joins TRBV2 to TRBJ2-1, with D uncertain. V dropped 5 bases and J dropped 2 bases, with 13 bases sitting between them. This CDR3 is 15 amino acids long. The germline V gene encodes CDR1 SNHLY and CDR2 FYNNEI.

The V and J genes are TRBV29-1 and TRBJ2-2; no definite D call. Germline values: CDR1 SQVTM, CDR2 ANQGSEA. With 1 base removed from V and 8 bases from J, the gap between germline ends came to 8 bases. This CDR3 region has 12 residues. The CDR3 sequence is CSVEVTSGELFF. In nucleotides, the CDR3 is TGCAGCGTTGAAGTGACTTCAGGGGAGCTGTTTTTT.

V is TRBV4-1 and J is TRBJ2-1; TRBD2 agrees at 8 bases. There are 15 residues in the CDR3. Trimming took 1 base from V and 4 from J; bases not matched to a gene: 3. Germline CDR1 reads MGHRA; CDR2 reads YSYEKL. The CDR3 nucleotides are TGCGCCAGCAGCCAAGTAGCGGGGAGATACAATGAGCAGTTCTTC. Amino acid sequence: CASSQVAGRYNEQFF.

V gene TRBV9 combines with J gene TRBJ2-4; TRBD1 aligns across 8 bases. V trimming: 4 bases; J trimming: 8 bases; junction bases outside the gene matches: 11. The CDR3 runs to 15 residues. Germline values: CDR1 SGDLS, CDR2 YYNGEE. CDR3 nucleotide sequence: TGTGCCAGCAGCCTCGAGGACAGGGCAAGGTACATTCAGTACTTC. As protein: CASSLEDRARYIQYF.

The chain is built from TRBV27 and TRBJ1-2, with 7 bases matching TRBD1. The V gene's germline CDR1 is MNHEY and CDR2 SMNVEV (reference sequence). The CDR3 totals 14 residues. V shed 6 bases and J 4 bases; nucleotides not matched to a gene: 8. CDR3: CASSPQGSAYGYTF. The CDR3 bases are TGTGCCAGCAGCCCACAGGGGTCCGCCTATGGCTACACCTTC.

This chain connects TRBV9 to TRBJ1-1; TRBD1 matches 10 bases. V lost 5 bases to trimming and J lost 4 bases; unmatched junction nucleotides: 2. This CDR3 region has 13 residues. Germline CDR1 and CDR2: SGDLS and YYNGEE. CDR3 in DNA: TGTGCCAGCAGACGGACAGGGGGCACTGAAGCTTTCTTT. Its protein product is CASRRTGGTEAFF.